A selection of T cell receptor beta chains follows, all from one sample in a study of T cells in Graves' hyperthyroidism and ophthalmopathy. One entry per CDR3 protein results from TCRdb running MiXCR on the multiplex PCR reads. The sample lists hundreds of thousands of distinct CDR3 sequences, approximately 44% occurring once. What was sequenced was peripheral blood or thyroid tissue (not recorded which). Every receptor here comes from a woman aged 18-29 years with Graves' hyperthyroidism. CDR3s include the opening cysteine and the closing phenylalanine or tryptophan. The D gene is left open where the match is weak. Clone size is stated in some rows and not others, as once, few, many or a class when expanded.

V gene	CDR3 length	J gene	D gene	clone size	CDR3 DNA	CDR3 protein
TRBV29-1	13	TRBJ1-2	TRBD1	.	TGCAGCGTTCCGGGACAGGGTGTTCATGGCTACACCTTC	CSVPGQGVHGYTF
TRBV24-1	15	TRBJ1-2	TRBD1	.	TGTGCCACCCCTCCTAGGACAGGGGTTTTCGGGGGCTACACCTTC	CATPPRTGVFGGYTF
TRBV9	13	TRBJ2-2	.	.	TGTGCCAGCAAAAGCAGTGGTACCGGGGAGCTGTTTTTT	CASKSSGTGELFF
TRBV2	15	TRBJ1-5	.	.	TGTGCCACCAGTGACGCGGACCGGGGGGATCAGCCCCAGCATTTT	CATSDADRGDQPQHF
TRBV20-1	13	TRBJ1-1	.	.	TGCAGTGCTGGGGACCAAACGAACACTGAAGCTTTCTTT	CSAGDQTNTEAFF
TRBV20-1	13	TRBJ2-5	.	.	TGCAGTGCTAGAGATGACTTACAAGAGACCCAGTACTTC	CSARDDLQETQYF
TRBV29-1	13	TRBJ1-5	.	many	TGCAGCGTCGGGGGGGCTCTCAATCAGCCCCAGCATTTT	CSVGGALNQPQHF
TRBV20-1	14	TRBJ1-1	.	.	TGCAGTGCCAGAGACAGGTTAGGGTACACTGAAGCTTTCTTT	CSARDRLGYTEAFF
TRBV7-8	16	TRBJ2-5	TRBD2	.	TGTGCCAGCAGCCGGACTAGCGACGGAAAAATAGAGACCCAGTACTTC	CASSRTSDGKIETQYF
TRBV2	12	TRBJ1-4	.	.	TGTGCCAGCAAGGGGGGGCGGGACAAACTGTTTTTT	CASKGGRDKLFF
TRBV5-1	15	TRBJ1-1	.	.	TGCGTCAGCAGCGATTTGACAGCTCTGAGCACTGAAGCTTTCTTT	CVSSDLTALSTEAFF
TRBV7-9	13	TRBJ2-5	TRBD2	many	TGTGCCAGCAGTTCGGGAGGATGGGAGACCCAGTACTTC	CASSSGGWETQYF
TRBV27	15	TRBJ1-2	TRBD1	few	TGTGCCAGCAGTTCCGGCCCGACAGGGAACTATGGCTACACCTTC	CASSSGPTGNYGYTF
TRBV19	11	TRBJ1-1	.	many	TGTGCCAGTCGCAAGAACACTGAAGCTTTCTTT	CASRKNTEAFF
TRBV14	15	TRBJ2-2	TRBD2	few	TGTGCCAGCAGGACCGGCGGGAGTAACACCGGGGAGCTGTTTTTT	CASRTGGSNTGELFF
TRBV10-3	14	TRBJ1-2	.	.	TGTGCCATCAGTGAGTCGAGTAGGGGCGGAAGATACACCTTC	CAISESSRGGRYTF
TRBV7-9	13	TRBJ1-4	.	few	TGTGCCAGCGTTGACCTGGGTGTTGAAAAACTGTTTTTT	CASVDLGVEKLFF
TRBV5-1	13	TRBJ1-4	.	few	TGCGCCAGCAGCAAGGGACATGAAGAAAAACTGTTTTTT	CASSKGHEEKLFF
TRBV7-9	13	TRBJ1-1	.	.	TGTGCCAGCAGCAACTGGGACCGGACTGAAGCTTTCTTT	CASSNWDRTEAFF
TRBV19	14	TRBJ1-5	.	.	TGTGCCAGTAGTTTCTTTCCGGTCAATCAGCCCCAGCATTTT	CASSFFPVNQPQHF
TRBV7-9	15	TRBJ1-3	.	many	TGTGCCAGCAGCTCCGTGGCGGGGTTCGAAAACACCATATATTTT	CASSSVAGFENTIYF
TRBV20-1	13	TRBJ2-5	.	few	TGCAGTGCTAGTCGTGCCGTCCAAGAGACCCAGTACTTC	CSASRAVQETQYF
TRBV11-2	16	TRBJ2-7	.	.	TGTGCCAGCAGCACGGAAATCTCCTTCAGGACCTACGAGCAGTACTTC	CASSTEISFRTYEQYF
TRBV12-3/TRBV12-4	18	TRBJ2-6	TRBD2	.	TGTGCCAGCAGCCAAGATTGGTGGGAGGGCCCTGGGGCCAACGTCCTGACTTTC	CASSQDWWEGPGANVLTF
TRBV29-1	14	TRBJ1-2	.	.	TGCAGCGTTGGTGCTAAACAGGGAAGGGATGGCTACACCTTC	CSVGAKQGRDGYTF
TRBV5-1	15	TRBJ2-5	TRBD2	.	TGTGCCAGCAGCAAGGAGACTAGCGGGAGACAGACCCAGTACTTC	CASSKETSGRQTQYF
TRBV7-2	15	TRBJ1-2	TRBD1	.	TGCGCCAGCAGCCAAGATAGCCGAGACAGGGGGGGCTACACCTTC	CASSQDSRDRGGYTF
TRBV24-1	14	TRBJ1-1	TRBD1	.	TGTGCCACCAGTGATCGGGACAGGAACACTGAAGCTTTCTTT	CATSDRDRNTEAFF
TRBV2	15	TRBJ1-2	TRBD1	.	TGTGCCAGCAGCCTTACCGGACAGGGTCCCTATGGCTACACCTTC	CASSLTGQGPYGYTF
TRBV25-1	15	TRBJ2-5	TRBD2	many	TGTGCCAGCAGTTTTGGGACTAGCGGCCAAGAGACCCAGTACTTC	CASSFGTSGQETQYF
TRBV5-1	14	TRBJ2-5	TRBD1	.	TGCGCCAGCAGCTTAGAGGGGGCCCAAGAGACCCAGTACTTC	CASSLEGAQETQYF
TRBV19	15	TRBJ1-4	TRBD1	.	TGTGCCAGTAGCCGCCGGGACAGCTCAAATGAAAAACTGTTTTTT	CASSRRDSSNEKLFF
TRBV19	15	TRBJ1-3	.	.	TGTGCCTGGAGCCTGGGGATCGACTCTGGAAACACCATATATTTT	CAWSLGIDSGNTIYF
TRBV2	13	TRBJ1-2	.	many	TGTGCCAGCGTAAGCAGGGGAAACTATGGCTACACCTTC	CASVSRGNYGYTF
TRBV24-1	15	TRBJ2-5	.	.	TGTGCCACCAGTGCTAGAAGCGGAGGGGGGGAGACCCAGTACTTC	CATSARSGGGETQYF
TRBV7-9	14	TRBJ2-7	.	many	TGTGCCAGCAGCTTCGGTACAGGGCCCTACGAGCAGTACTTC	CASSFGTGPYEQYF
TRBV5-1	11	TRBJ2-5	.	many	TGCGCCAGCAGCCACCAAGAGACCCAGTACTTC	CASSHQETQYF
TRBV5-6	15	TRBJ1-4	.	many	TGTGCCAGCAGCTTCGGGAACGTCGCCGATGAAAAACTGTTTTTT	CASSFGNVADEKLFF
TRBV4-1	14	TRBJ1-5	.	.	TGCGCCAGCAGGGCTCCCGGTAGCAATCAGCCCCAGCATTTT	CASRAPGSNQPQHF
TRBV10-3	13	TRBJ1-2	TRBD1	.	TGTGCCATCAGCAGACAGGGGCGCGGTGGCTACACCTTC	CAISRQGRGGYTF
TRBV7-2	15	TRBJ1-4	.	.	TGTGCCAGCAGCCAAGAAAACAGGGTGCGAGAAAAACTGTTTTTT	CASSQENRVREKLFF
TRBV7-9	16	TRBJ2-5	TRBD1	many	TGTGCCAGCAGCACCTCAGGGACAGGTTCTGTGGAGACCCAGTACTTC	CASSTSGTGSVETQYF
TRBV7-2	13	TRBJ2-5	.	few	TGTGCCAGCAGCCAGACACAGTCGGAGACCCAGTACTTC	CASSQTQSETQYF
TRBV7-2	15	TRBJ1-4	.	few	TGTGCCAGCAGCTTAGCGAGGCTGGCTAATGAAAAACTGTTTTTT	CASSLARLANEKLFF
TRBV5-1	16	TRBJ2-6	TRBD1	many	TGCGCCAGCAGCACAGGGGGACCCTCTGGGGCCAACGTCCTGACTTTC	CASSTGGPSGANVLTF
TRBV12-3/TRBV12-4	13	TRBJ1-1	.	.	TGTGCCAGCAGTTCGCGGACTTTCCCGAAGCCTTTCTTT	CASSSRTFPKPFF